The 23 T cell receptor beta chains below come from one sample, sequenced in a study of ipilimumab plus nivolumab after autologous stem cell transplantation. Clones were read by immunoSEQ multiplex PCR, and TCRdb kept only the in-frame ones, dropping some. The sample yields 9,400 or so clones, roughly 71% seen once. Specimen: PBMCs, collected in a trial of ipilimumab plus nivolumab as post-transplant consolidation. The source of these receptors is a female donor with multiple myeloma.

This clone was seen a few times. This sequence joins TRBV2 and TRBJ1-5, with no clear D. CDR3 length: 12 amino acids. Between the trimmed V and J ends, which lost 1 base and 9 bases, there was a span of 7 bases. In germline, CDR1 is SNHLY, CDR2 FYNNEI. DNA of the CDR3: TGTGCCAGCAGTGAAGACTCGCGGCCCCAGCATTTT. This encodes CASSEDSRPQHF. Combining the CDR3 with reference TRBV2 and TRBJ1-5 gives the whole variable domain EPEVTQTPSHQVTQMGQEVILRCVPISNHLYFYWYRQILGQKVEFLVSFYNNEISEKSEIFDDQFSVERPDGSNFTLKIRSTKLEDSAMYFCASSEDSRPQHFGDGTRLSIL.

The chain employs TRBV5-4 and TRBJ1-5, with a tentative D call TRBD1 (6 bases). V dropped 4 bases and J dropped 5 bases, with 16 bases sitting between them. This CDR3 spans 15 amino acids. The V gene's germline CDR1 is SGHNT and CDR2 YYREEE (reference sequence). The CDR3 sequence: CASSQGGGAHQPQHF. The CDR3 coding sequence is TGTGCCAGCAGCCAAGGAGGGGGGGCCCATCAGCCCCAGCATTTT.

This chain connects TRBV5-1 to TRBJ2-7, with D possibly matching TRBD1 (5 bases). Looked up from germline, CDR1 is SGHRS and CDR2 is YFSETQ. This CDR3 spans 14 amino acids. With 2 bases removed from V and 1 base from J, the gap between germline ends came to 10 bases. The CDR3 DNA follows: TGCGCCAGCAGCTTTAGACAGAATTCCTACGAGCAGTACTTC. Translating gives CASSFRQNSYEQYF.

The chain has TRBV18 and TRBJ2-3; D might be TRBD1 (6 bases). This CDR3 contains 16 residues. Germline V gene data show CDR1 as KGHSH and CDR2 as LQKENI. V lost 3 bases and J lost 0, with 13 bases in between. CDR3 nucleotides: TGTGCCAGCTCACCCGGGACAACCCGTAGCACAGATACGCAGTATTTT. It is translated as CASSPGTTRSTDTQYF.

The V gene is TRBV11-1, the J gene TRBJ2-5; 8 bases are a match to TRBD1. CDR1 and CDR2 (germline): SGHAT, FQDESV (reference sequence). With 3 bases clipped from V and 4 bases from J, the junction kept 10 bases outside the gene matches. CDR3 length: 16 residues. CDR3 nucleotide sequence: TGTGCCAGCAGCTTTGGTCGTGACAGGGGAGGAGAGACCCAGTACTTC. Its protein is CASSFGRDRGGETQYF. Supplemented by reference TRBV11-1 and TRBJ2-5, the full variable domain reads EAEVAQSPRYKITEKSQAVAFWCDPISGHATLYWYRQILGQGPELLVQFQDESVVDDSQLPKDRFSAERLKGVDSTLKIQPAELGDSAMYLCASSFGRDRGGETQYFGPGTRLLVL.

The chain is built from TRBV6-5 and TRBJ1-1; TRBD1 might be the D (5 bases). Deletions cut 0 bases from V and 4 bases from J, with 12 bases between. Germline-derived CDR1 and CDR2 are MNHEY and SVGAGI. This CDR3 is 15 amino acids long. The CDR3 loop is CASSYSIQGSTEAFF. CDR3 sequence (DNA): TGTGCCAGCAGTTACTCGATCCAGGGTTCCACTGAAGCTTTCTTT.

This clone occurred once. V and J are TRBV5-1 and TRBJ1-6, with D unclear. Germline assignment: CDR1 SGHRS and CDR2 YFSETQ. V gave up 6 bases and J gave up 5 bases, with 9 bases separating them. This CDR3 is 13 amino acids long. CDR3: CASNHGNNSPLHF. DNA of the CDR3: TGCGCCAGCAATCATGGGAATAATTCACCCCTCCACTTT.

The gene calls are TRBV10-3 and TRBJ2-1; TRBD2 matches 9 bases. The CDR3 length is 15 residues. V gave up 0 bases and J gave up 5 bases; unmatched junction bases: 2. The germline CDR1 and CDR2 sequences are ENHRY and SYGVKD. The CDR3 sequence is CAISESLAGDNEQFF. In nucleotides, the CDR3 is TGTGCCATCAGTGAGTCTTTAGCGGGAGACAATGAGCAGTTCTTC.

This clone was counted between two and nine times. The genes are TRBV7-9 and TRBJ2-2; tentative D call: TRBD1 (5 bases). CDR3 length: 15 residues. V was clipped by 2 bases and J by 4 bases, with 11 bases between them. Looked up from germline, CDR1 is SEHNR and CDR2 is FQNEAQ (reference sequence). The CDR3 protein is CASSLFRAVTGELFF. The CDR3 DNA follows: TGTGCCAGCAGCTTATTCAGGGCGGTCACCGGGGAGCTGTTTTTT.

The rearrangement joins TRBV6-5 to TRBJ2-1; the match to TRBD2 covers 7 bases. The V gene's germline CDR1 is MNHEY and CDR2 SVGAGI. The CDR3 length is 14 residues. Losses at the gene ends were 7 bases for V and 9 bases for J; bases not matched to a gene: 12. DNA of the CDR3: TGTGCCAGCAAGCCCCTCGGGGGGAGGGGTGAGCAGTTCTTC. It specifies CASKPLGGRGEQFF.

J is TRBJ2-5 and V is TRBV19; 8 bases agree with TRBD2. This CDR3 spans 15 amino acids. CDR1 is LNHDA, CDR2 SQIVND, per germline (reference sequence). Unmatched junction bases numbered 6, after V lost 1 base and J lost 5 bases. The CDR3 DNA reads as TGTGCCAGTAGTATAGCCGGGAGGGCCGGGGAGACCCAGTACTTC. Amino acids: CASSIAGRAGETQYF.

J is TRBJ1-1 and V is TRBV19; 11 bases are a match to TRBD1. The germline CDR1 and CDR2 sequences are LNHDA and SQIVND (reference sequence). V shed 7 bases and J 0 bases; nucleotides not matched to a gene: 4. This CDR3 is 15 amino acids long. In nucleotides, the CDR3 is TGTGCCAGTATGGACAGGGGGCACCTGAACACTGAAGCTTTCTTT. Residues: CASMDRGHLNTEAFF.

J is TRBJ2-1 and V is TRBV4-2; 7 bases align to TRBD2. V lost 2 bases to trimming and J lost 7 bases; unmatched junction nucleotides: 14. CDR1 LGHNA and CDR2 YNFKEQ come from the germline V gene. The CDR3 is made up of 17 amino acids. CDR3: CASSQNSGGGTWNEQFF. CDR3 nucleotides: TGTGCCAGCAGCCAAAACTCGGGAGGTGGGACGTGGAATGAGCAGTTCTTC.

The chain carries TRBV19 and TRBJ1-1; 8 bases match TRBD1. The trim removed 4 bases at V and 1 base at J, leaving 5 bases unmatched. This CDR3 is built from 15 residues. Germline V gene data show CDR1 as LNHDA and CDR2 as SQIVND (reference sequence). Written as DNA, the CDR3 is TGTGCCAGTAGTAGAAGACAGGGGAAGAACACTGAAGCTTTCTTT. Protein product: CASSRRQGKNTEAFF. Using reference TRBV19 and TRBJ1-1 for the parts outside the CDR3, the full variable domain is DGGITQSPKYLFRKEGQNVTLSCEQNLNHDAMYWYRQDPGQGLRLIYYSQIVNDFQKGDIAEGYSVSREKKESFPLTVTSAQKNPTAFYLCASSRRQGKNTEAFFGQGTRLTVV.

The chain joins TRBV7-2 to TRBJ1-1; D remains unclear. The ends were cut back, 5 bases at V and 2 bases at J, with 3 bases in the middle. The CDR3 is 11 amino acids. Germline lookup yields CDR1 SGHTA and CDR2 FQGNSA. The CDR3 spells CASSINTEAFF. CDR3 nucleotide sequence: TGTGCCAGCAGCATAAACACTGAAGCTTTCTTT.

The chain couples TRBV12-5 to TRBJ2-1; perhaps TRBD1 as D (5 bases). This CDR3 contains 14 residues. Germline assignment: CDR1 LGHNT and CDR2 FRNRAP. V dropped 1 base and J dropped 3 bases, with 7 bases sitting between them. In DNA form, the CDR3 reads TGTGCTAGTGGTTTGGGGACATACTACAATGAGCAGTTCTTC. Its translation is CASGLGTYYNEQFF. The full variable domain, completed using reference TRBV12-5 and TRBJ2-1, is DARVTQTPRHKVTEMGQEVTMRCQPILGHNTVFWYRQTMMQGLELLAYFRNRAPLDDSGMPKDRFSAEMPDATLATLKIQPSEPRDSAVYFCASGLGTYYNEQFFGPGTRLTVL.

CDR3: CASSRAGPTEAFF. DNA for the CDR3: TGTGCCAGCAGCCGCGCAGGGCCAACTGAAGCTTTCTTT. The rearrangement uses TRBV7-3 and TRBJ1-1; D might be TRBD1 (5 bases). The V gene lost 5 bases and the J gene lost 5 bases, with 12 bases spanning the gap. The CDR3 extends over 13 amino acids. CDR1 and CDR2 from the germline V gene are SGHTA and FQGTGA.

This clone counts as medium-sized. The chain has TRBV28 and TRBJ1-5, with a weak D call TRBD1 (5 bases). The CDR3 is made up of 16 amino acids. Germline lookup yields CDR1 MDHEN and CDR2 SYDVKM. Trimming cost V 1 base and J 0 bases, with 10 bases left between them. The CDR3 sequence is CASSLSGGVSNQPQHF. CDR3 coding DNA: TGTGCCAGCAGTTTATCGGGAGGGGTTAGCAATCAGCCCCAGCATTTT. The full variable domain, completed using reference TRBV28 and TRBJ1-5, is DVKVTQSSRYLVKRTGEKVFLECVQDMDHENMFWYRQDPGLGLRLIYFSYDVKMKEKGDIPEGYSVSREKKERFSLILESASTNQTSMYLCASSLSGGVSNQPQHFGDGTRLSIL.

V is TRBV11-3 and J is TRBJ1-2; possibly TRBD1 for D (6 bases). The CDR3 covers 19 residues. Trimming took 1 base from V and 8 from J, leaving 29 bases between them. CDR1 and CDR2 (germline): SGHNT, YENEEA. CDR3 DNA: TGTGCCAGCAGCTTAGGTTTCAGGGGTATTATAACGGATTGTACCGGCTACACCTTC. As protein: CASSLGFRGIITDCTGYTF.

J is TRBJ2-1 and V is TRBV21-1; no check of the table's D call, TRBD1, against the DNA was made. TRBV21-1 is a pseudogene. This CDR3 has 17 amino acids. DNA for the CDR3: TGTGCCAGCAGCAAAGGAACCGGGACAGGGTGGGACAATGAGCAGTTCTTC. It encodes CASSKGTGTGWDNEQFF.

The gene calls are TRBV11-2 and TRBJ2-5, with unresolved D. In germline, CDR1 is SGHAT, CDR2 FQNNGV. The V end was cut by 4 bases, the J end by 4 bases, with 13 bases between. The CDR3 spans 14 residues. The CDR3 DNA is TGTGCCAGCAGCTCGACGTCGTGGGGAGAGACCCAGTACTTC. This encodes CASSSTSWGETQYF.

This clone is medium-sized by share. V usage is TRBV4-2 and J usage is TRBJ2-2, with 9 bases that match TRBD1. The CDR3 sequence is 16 residues long. Losses at the gene ends were 2 bases for V and 5 bases for J; bases not matched to a gene: 6. CDR1 LGHNA and CDR2 YNFKEQ come from the germline V gene. CDR3 sequence reads: CASSQPGQGRTGELFF. The CDR3 region has the DNA TGTGCCAGCAGCCAACCGGGACAGGGTCGGACCGGGGAGCTGTTTTTT.

The rearrangement joins TRBV4-1 to TRBJ2-5; no clear D. Germline V lookup: CDR1 MGHRA, CDR2 YSYEKL. Trimming took 0 bases from V and 4 from J, leaving 6 bases between them. The CDR3 covers 13 residues. This chain's CDR3 is CASSQDYSETQYF. The CDR3, as DNA: TGCGCCAGCAGCCAAGATTATTCAGAGACCCAGTACTTC.